Sequencing of this T cell receptor (beta chain) was carried out in a study of blood T cell repertoires in COVID-19. At the level of the study: PBMCs, B-cell-depleted T cells, or T cells were the source of the cDNA or gDNA that made up the material.

Sequenced by immunoSEQ multiplex PCR; TCRdb stores in-frame clones only, minus some. The data show under 350,000 clones, roughly 90% seen once. Participants came from 20 to 25 US areas, aged roughly 18 to 90 years. Clinical history reported by participants formed the basis on which cohorts were assigned. The CDR3 sequence is 14 residues long. With 4 bases removed from V and 7 bases from J, the gap between germline ends came to 14 bases. The germline gives CDR1 SNHLY, CDR2 FYNNEI. This TCR was recovered from a woman aged 35 to 49 who had recovered from COVID-19. V and J are TRBV2 and TRBJ1-5, with D maybe TRBD1 (6 bases). Input material: PBMCs or T cells enriched from blood (not recorded which). The DNA of the CDR3 is TGTGCCAGCAGTGGGGCGGGGGCACGGCAGCCCCAGCATTTT. This translates into CASSGAGARQPQHF.